Following are 16 T cell receptor beta chains from one sample sequenced in a study of T cell repertoires in cytomegalovirus infection. TCRdb called the reads again in MiXCR, with one record for every CDR3 protein. The sample holds about 260,000 distinct CDR3 sequences, roughly an eighth seen once. The sequencing input was PBMCs. The receptors here all came from a human donor in good health (CMV status not recorded). Some clones in this sample may be carry-over from other donors' samples.

This clonotype was counted once. The V call is TRBV6-1, the J call TRBJ1-3; TRBD1 is a possible D gene (5 bases). The CDR3 runs to 13 residues. Deletions cut 5 bases from V and 3 bases from J, with 8 bases between. The germline V gene has CDR1 MNHNS and CDR2 SASEGT. CDR3 DNA: TGTGCCAGCAGTCGGGGGGATGGAAACACCATATATTTT. Translated, it gives CASSRGDGNTIYF.

This clonotype came up many times. V usage is TRBV18 and J usage is TRBJ2-5, with D uncertain. The V and J ends lost 2 bases and 1 base respectively, with 8 bases between them. Germline V gene data show CDR1 as KGHSH and CDR2 as LQKENI. The CDR3 runs to 14 residues. This CDR3 reads CASSPWEGQETQYF. In DNA form, the CDR3 reads TGTGCCAGCTCACCATGGGAAGGCCAAGAGACCCAGTACTTC.

This clonotype has only one observation. V usage is TRBV6-2 or TRBV6-3 and J usage is TRBJ2-7, with TRBD2 as a possible D gene (6 bases). CDR1 is MNHEY, CDR2 SVGEGT, per germline. The CDR3 is 13 residues long. Trimming stripped 8 bases from V and 4 bases from J, with 15 bases between. CDR3 region: CASRGGTYYEQYF. CDR3 coding DNA: TGTGCCAGCCGAGGAGGGACTTATTACGAGCAGTACTTC.

At least ten counts were recorded for this clonotype. The chain carries TRBV7-9 and TRBJ2-7; unclear D gene. This CDR3 has 11 residues. The V gene's germline CDR1 is SEHNR and CDR2 FQNEAQ (reference sequence). Trimming pared 1 base from V and 5 bases from J, leaving 3 bases between. The CDR3 is CASSLGNEQYF. CDR3 nucleotides: TGTGCCAGCAGCTTAGGTAACGAGCAGTACTTC.

The sample holds many counts of this clonotype. The chain joins TRBV24-1 to TRBJ2-3, with TRBD2 identical over 10 bases. In germline, CDR1 is KGHDR, CDR2 SFDVKD. After removal of 0 bases from V and 1 base from J, the junction contained 3 bases not matched to a gene. CDR3 length equals 17 residues. The CDR3 is CATSDLRTSGGTDTQYF. The DNA of the CDR3 is TGTGCCACCAGTGATTTGCGTACTAGCGGGGGCACAGATACGCAGTATTTT.

In its sample, this clonotype was seen a few times. This chain joins TRBV27 and TRBJ2-2, with D possibly matching TRBD1 (5 bases). Trimming removed 3 bases at V and 2 bases at J, with 13 bases between. CDR1 is MNHEY, CDR2 SMNVEV, per germline (reference sequence). This CDR3 region has 16 residues. CDR3 in DNA: TGTGCCAGCAGTTTGGTCAGGGATGATAACACCGGGGAGCTGTTTTTT. As protein: CASSLVRDDNTGELFF.

V gene TRBV3-1 combines with J gene TRBJ1-1; D remains ambiguous. The CDR3 consists of 14 residues. From germline, CDR1 is LGHDT and CDR2 YNNKEL (reference sequence). Deletions cut 7 bases from V and 1 base from J, with 13 bases between. In DNA, the CDR3 is TGTGCCAGCAATAACAGAGGAGCGAACACTGAAGCTTTCTTT. It yields the protein CASNNRGANTEAFF.

The chain links TRBV3-1 to TRBJ2-7, with 10 bases fitting TRBD2. The CDR3 runs to 17 residues. Germline trimming cut 3 bases from V and 1 base from J; bases unmatched to any gene: 9. Looked up from germline, CDR1 is LGHDT and CDR2 is YNNKEL (reference sequence). The CDR3 sequence: CASSHDPLAGRSYEQYF. Here the CDR3 DNA reads TGTGCCAGCAGCCACGACCCACTAGCGGGGCGGTCCTACGAGCAGTACTTC.

The V and J genes are TRBV20-1 and TRBJ1-6; 8 positions match TRBD1. V lost 4 bases, J lost 7 bases, and 6 bases stayed unmatched. Germline loops: CDR1 DFQATT, CDR2 SNEGSKA (reference sequence). The CDR3 spans 14 residues. CDR3 sequence: CSATPGQENSPLHF. The CDR3 DNA follows: TGCAGTGCTACCCCGGGACAGGAAAATTCACCCCTCCACTTT.

This clonotype was observed a handful of times. This sequence joins TRBV20-1 and TRBJ2-1; 9 bases map to TRBD2. With V trimmed by 0 bases and J by 6 bases, 12 bases remained unmatched. The CDR3 runs to 17 residues. Per the germline V gene, CDR1 is DFQATT and CDR2 is SNEGSKA (reference sequence). CDR3 coding DNA: TGCAGTGCTAGAGATGCAGGTCTAGCGGGATCGGGCAATGAGCAGTTCTTC. This codes for CSARDAGLAGSGNEQFF.

This clonotype came up many times. The chain employs TRBV12-3 or TRBV12-4 and TRBJ1-2; D is unresolved. The CDR3 runs to 13 residues. Trimming pared 5 bases from V and 2 bases from J, leaving 9 bases between. CDR3 nucleotides: TGTGCCAGCAGTGCTGGACCCAACTATGGCTACACCTTC. It codes for CASSAGPNYGYTF.

This clonotype was counted ten times or more. The V gene is TRBV4-1, the J gene TRBJ2-2; a possible D gene is TRBD2 (5 bases). CDR3 size: 19 residues. Looked up from germline, CDR1 is MGHRA and CDR2 is YSYEKL. The V gene lost 0 bases and the J gene lost 0 bases, with 17 bases spanning the gap. The CDR3 coding sequence is TGCGCCAGCAGCCAAGAGCCTACCGGGGTAGCAGCGAACACCGGGGAGCTGTTTTTT. Translated, it gives CASSQEPTGVAANTGELFF.

There are many counts of this clonotype. The chain is built from TRBV7-9 and TRBJ2-2; no clear D. In germline, CDR1 is SEHNR, CDR2 FQNEAQ (reference sequence). V lost 5 bases and J 6 bases, leaving 10 bases between the germline ends. CDR3 size: 13 residues. In DNA, the CDR3 is TGTGCCAGCAGCCCCTTCGCCCCCGGGGAGCTGTTTTTT. Protein product: CASSPFAPGELFF.

The genes are TRBV29-1 and TRBJ2-3, with TRBD2 identical over 15 bases. The CDR3 covers 14 residues. From germline, CDR1 is SQVTM and CDR2 ANQGSEA. V lost 6 bases, J lost 6 bases, and 4 bases stayed unmatched. The CDR3 region is CSVWTSGGADTQYF. DNA of the CDR3: TGCAGCGTGTGGACTAGCGGGGGGGCTGATACGCAGTATTTT.

V gene TRBV20-1 combines with J gene TRBJ2-1, with 11 bases lining up with TRBD1. From germline, CDR1 is DFQATT and CDR2 SNEGSKA (reference sequence). The CDR3 runs to 16 residues. V was pared by 3 bases and J by 7 bases, with 11 bases of the junction left unmatched. This chain's CDR3 is CSASALGTGGRNEQFF. CDR3 bases: TGCAGTGCTAGTGCCTTGGGGACAGGGGGGAGAAATGAGCAGTTCTTC.

This clonotype was seen more than once but under ten times. The V call is TRBV2, the J call TRBJ2-3, with a weak D call TRBD1 (6 bases). There are 12 residues in the CDR3. Germline V gene lookup returns CDR1 SNHLY and CDR2 FYNNEI. Trimming stripped 7 bases from V and 6 bases from J, with 11 bases between. CDR3 sequence reads: CASTYRGDTQYF. CDR3 sequence (DNA): TGTGCCAGCACCTATAGGGGGGATACGCAGTATTTT.